Shown below are 2 T cell receptor beta chains from a single sample sequenced in a study of T cell repertoires in aging, cancer and after chemotherapy. TCR beta rearrangements were amplified from peripheral blood genomic DNA. Rearranged V-D-J TRB sequences were amplified with a mixed TRB-A/B primer pool. TCRdb re-called the multiplex PCR reads through MiXCR, storing one row per CDR3 protein. The table lists fewer than 10,000 distinct CDR3 sequences, about 40% of them singletons. Specimen: blood. The receptors shown here come from a human donor with a solid tumor.

By share of the sample, this clonotype is medium-sized (0.01 to 0.1%). The V call is TRBV29-1, the J call TRBJ2-7; 7 bases map to TRBD1. Trimming took 7 bases from V and 3 from J; bases not matched to a gene: 3. The CDR3 length is 11 residues. The V gene's germline CDR1 is SQVTM and CDR2 ANQGSEA. The CDR3 here is CSGRDSYEQYF. CDR3 nucleotide sequence: TGCAGCGGCAGGGACAGCTACGAGCAGTACTTC.

The table lists this clonotype with a few counts. This chain links TRBV19 with TRBJ2-3; D remains ambiguous. The CDR3 spans 15 residues. Germline lookup yields CDR1 LNHDA and CDR2 SQIVND (reference sequence). The V gene lost 4 bases and the J gene lost 2 bases, with 13 bases spanning the gap. CDR3 nucleotide sequence: TGTGCCAGTAGTACCGACACGGCCAACACAGATACGCAGTATTTT. Residues: CASSTDTANTDTQYF.